The 29 T cell receptor beta chains presented below share a single source sample, sequenced in a study of T cell responses to AZD1222 COVID-19 vaccine listed by TCRdb under 2021. Library method: the immunoSEQ multiplex PCR assay. TCRdb carries this immuneACCESS record with in-frame sequences only. Its versions omit some clonotypes, under half of them owing to an unresolved V gene in the studies checked, with the rest unexplained. The sample table shows 150,000 or so clones, and 88% are seen once. The top ten constitute 3% to 3.5% of the sample. Reading the label with the study, this specimen's time point is: baseline before first vaccination. This specimen was peripheral blood, taken on day 0 of AZD1222 vaccination. The receptors were gathered from an adult in good health.

V usage is TRBV6-2 or TRBV6-3 and J usage is TRBJ1-5, with 8 bases matching TRBD1. With V trimmed by 6 bases and J by 7 bases, 5 bases remained unmatched. The CDR3 totals 13 residues. The germline V gene has CDR1 MNHEY and CDR2 SVGEGT. The chain's CDR3 is CASSQGAVQPQHF. In nucleotides, the CDR3 is TGTGCCAGCAGCCAGGGGGCTGTACAGCCCCAGCATTTT.

V is TRBV15 and J is TRBJ2-5; D is possibly TRBD1 or TRBD2 (6 bases each). V was trimmed by 5 bases and J by 5 bases, leaving 24 bases between them. The CDR3 spans 17 residues. Germline CDR1 is LNHNV and CDR2 is YYDKDF (reference sequence). This CDR3 is CATSPELTGAARETQYF. The CDR3 bases are TGTGCCACCAGCCCCGAACTTACGGGGGCCGCCCGGGAGACCCAGTACTTC. Looking up the rest from reference TRBV15 and TRBJ2-5 gives the full variable domain: DAMVIQNPRYQVTQFGKPVTLSCSQTLNHNVMYWYQQKSSQAPKLLFHYYDKDFNNEADTPDNFQSRRPNTSFCFLDIRSPGLGDTAMYLCATSPELTGAARETQYFGPGTRLLVL.

The DNA for the CDR3 is TGTGCCAGCAGTAAGGGGGCGGGGGTGTCCGATACGCAGTATTTT. It translates to CASSKGAGVSDTQYF. V and J are TRBV2 and TRBJ2-3, with D perhaps given as TRBD1 or TRBD2 (7 bases each). Looked up from germline, CDR1 is SNHLY and CDR2 is FYNNEI. CDR3 length equals 15 residues. Between the trimmed V and J ends, which lost 5 bases and 6 bases, there was a span of 18 bases.

This sequence joins TRBV6-1 and TRBJ1-5, with D perhaps TRBD1 (5 bases). The V end was cut by 2 bases, the J end by 6 bases, with 8 bases between. CDR1 is MNHNS and CDR2 is SASEGT in the germline V gene. This CDR3 spans 13 amino acids. The CDR3 sequence is CASSEMGGQPQHF. The CDR3 DNA follows: TGTGCCAGCAGTGAAATGGGGGGTCAGCCCCAGCATTTT.

V and J are TRBV29-1 and TRBJ2-1; unclear D gene. The V and J ends lost 3 bases and 6 bases respectively, with 9 bases between them. The germline CDR1 and CDR2 sequences are SQVTM and ANQGSEA. CDR3 size: 12 residues. The CDR3 region has the DNA TGCAGCGTTGATGGCATCTCCAATGAGCAGTTCTTC. This codes for CSVDGISNEQFF.

This rearrangement joins TRBV13 to TRBJ2-1; 8 positions agree with TRBD1. Germline V gene lookup returns CDR1 PRHDT and CDR2 FYEKMQ (reference sequence). The junction had 4 bases not matched to a gene; V was cut back by 2 bases and J by 4 bases. This CDR3 has 15 amino acids. CDR3 loop: CASSLSGTGYNEQFF. CDR3 in DNA: TGTGCCAGCAGCTTATCCGGGACAGGATACAATGAGCAGTTCTTC.

The gene calls are TRBV6-2 or TRBV6-3 and TRBJ2-7, with TRBD1 matching 10 bases. Germline V lookup: CDR1 MNHEY, CDR2 SVGEGT. V shed 2 bases and J 3 bases; nucleotides not matched to a gene: 4. CDR3 length equals 15 residues. CDR3 coding DNA: TGTGCCAGCAGTTACAAGACAGGGGGCAACTACGAGCAGTACTTC. This codes for CASSYKTGGNYEQYF.

V is TRBV19 and J is TRBJ2-2; the D is unclear. The CDR3 has 14 amino acids. V was clipped by 4 bases and J by 2 bases, with 8 bases between them. The germline gives CDR1 LNHDA, CDR2 SQIVND (reference sequence). The chain's CDR3 is CASSRVTNTGELFF. The CDR3 DNA is TGTGCCAGTAGTAGAGTCACTAACACCGGGGAGCTGTTTTTT. Based on the CDR3 plus reference TRBV19 and TRBJ2-2, the full variable domain is DGGITQSPKYLFRKEGQNVTLSCEQNLNHDAMYWYRQDPGQGLRLIYYSQIVNDFQKGDIAEGYSVSREKKESFPLTVTSAQKNPTAFYLCASSRVTNTGELFFGEGSRLTVL.

This clone came up a few times. The chain is built from TRBV5-6 and TRBJ2-5; the D is unclear. This CDR3 is 15 amino acids long. CDR1 and CDR2 (germline): SGHDT, YYEEEE. V lost 0 bases to trimming and J lost 4 bases, with 13 bases between them. CDR3 nucleotide sequence: TGTGCCAGCAGCTTGGAGGGTTTGATGCGAGAGACCCAGTACTTC. This encodes CASSLEGLMRETQYF.

The rearrangement joins TRBV18 to TRBJ2-7; 7 bases align to TRBD1. Germline V gene lookup returns CDR1 KGHSH and CDR2 LQKENI. The CDR3 runs 15 residues. With 4 bases clipped from V and 3 bases from J, the junction kept 9 bases outside the gene matches. The CDR3 reads CASSRTGDSHYEQYF. CDR3 in DNA: TGTGCCAGCTCACGGACCGGGGACAGCCACTACGAGCAGTACTTC. The full variable domain, its missing parts supplied by reference TRBV18 and TRBJ2-7, is NAGVMQNPRHLVRRRGQEARLRCSPMKGHSHVYWYRQLPEEGLKFMVYLQKENIIDESGMPKERFSAEFPKEGPSILRIQQVVRGDSAAYFCASSRTGDSHYEQYFGPGTRLTVT.

This clone has only one observation. The chain has TRBV5-4 and TRBJ2-2, with D perhaps matching TRBD2 (5 bases). Trimming left V 0 bases short and J 9 bases short, with 9 bases between. In germline, CDR1 is SGHNT, CDR2 YYREEE (reference sequence). CDR3 size: 13 residues. The CDR3 nucleotides read TGTGCCAGCAGCTTGGTCGAGGGCCGGGAGCTGTTTTTT. Amino acid sequence: CASSLVEGRELFF.

V gene TRBV28 combines with J gene TRBJ1-2; 7 nucleotides match TRBD1. Germline V lookup: CDR1 MDHEN, CDR2 SYDVKM. Trimming cost V 5 bases and J 8 bases; bases outside gene matches: 5. The CDR3 sequence is 12 residues long. The CDR3 DNA is TGTGCCAGCAGTGAAACAGGGGTAGGCTACACCTTC. This encodes CASSETGVGYTF.

The chain recombines TRBV5-1 with TRBJ2-2; D not certain. With 4 bases removed from V and 4 bases from J, the gap between germline ends came to 14 bases. Germline V gives CDR1 SGHRS, CDR2 YFSETQ. The CDR3 runs to 15 residues. CDR3 coding DNA: TGCGCCAGCAGCCCTTTGGTACAGCTCACCGGGGAGCTGTTTTTT. Amino acid sequence: CASSPLVQLTGELFF.

This clone was counted a single time. This chain connects TRBV29-1 to TRBJ1-5; D not certain. Germline loops: CDR1 SQVTM, CDR2 ANQGSEA. The CDR3 spans 13 residues. The V end lost 4 bases, the J end lost 0 bases, and 7 bases lay between the germline ends. The CDR3 nucleotides read TGCAGCGTTGGGGAGGATAGCAATCAGCCCCAGCATTTT. Its protein product is CSVGEDSNQPQHF.

The gene calls are TRBV9 and TRBJ1-5; D not resolved. CDR1 and CDR2 from the germline V gene are SGDLS and YYNGEE. Deletions cut 1 base from V and 0 bases from J, with 8 bases between. This CDR3 region has 15 residues. CDR3 DNA: TGTGCCAGCAGCGTACATTCGGATAGCAATCAGCCCCAGCATTTT. It encodes CASSVHSDSNQPQHF.

The chain couples TRBV3-1 (or the pseudogene TRBV3-2) to TRBJ2-5, with D perhaps TRBD1 or TRBD2 (6 bases each). Germline CDR1 reads LGHDT; CDR2 reads YNNKEL (reference sequence). The CDR3 consists of 15 residues. Deletions cut 4 bases from V and 4 bases from J, with 16 bases between. In DNA form, the CDR3 reads TGTGCCAGCAGCCCATTGGGGGCCGGGGGAGAGACCCAGTACTTC. Translating gives CASSPLGAGGETQYF.

The V gene is TRBV6-1, the J gene TRBJ1-2; D not resolved. V was cut by 2 bases and J by 2 bases, with 15 bases left in between. The CDR3 loop spans 16 amino acids. The germline gives CDR1 MNHNS, CDR2 SASEGT. The CDR3 sequence is CASSESPIRSNYGYTF. CDR3 coding DNA: TGTGCCAGCAGTGAAAGCCCCATCAGGTCAAACTATGGCTACACCTTC.

The CDR3 DNA reads as TGTGCCAGCAGTGATTGGGGACGGACCCGTGAAGAGACCCAGTACTTC. Protein: CASSDWGRTREETQYF. This chain uses TRBV2 with TRBJ2-5; the D gene could be TRBD1 or TRBD2 (5 bases each). V was cut by 3 bases and J by 3 bases, with 17 bases left in between. CDR1 SNHLY and CDR2 FYNNEI come from the germline V gene. The CDR3 spans 16 residues.

The chain has TRBV3-1 (or the pseudogene TRBV3-2) and TRBJ2-5, with a possible D match to TRBD1 (7 bases). The V and J ends lost 0 bases and 0 bases respectively, with 11 bases between them. This CDR3 has 16 amino acids. Germline lookup yields CDR1 LGHDT and CDR2 YNNKEL (reference sequence). Here the CDR3 DNA reads TGTGCCAGCAGCCAAGATTGCAGGGGGGACCAAGAGACCCAGTACTTC. It is translated as CASSQDCRGDQETQYF.

This clone was recorded once. The chain links TRBV30 to TRBJ1-2, with TRBD1 matching over 7 bases. V dropped 0 bases and J dropped 2; count of bases not matched to a gene: 6. Germline V lookup: CDR1 GTSNPN, CDR2 SVGIG (reference sequence). The CDR3 loop spans 15 amino acids. The CDR3 DNA follows: TGTGCCTGGAGTGTGTTGGACAGGTTGAACTATGGCTACACCTTC. It yields the protein CAWSVLDRLNYGYTF.

The CDR3: CASSLRDRGPEAFF. The CDR3 nucleotides are TGTGCCAGCAGCCTCCGTGACAGGGGACCCGAAGCTTTCTTT. V is TRBV3-1 (or the pseudogene TRBV3-2) and J is TRBJ1-1; 8 bases line up with TRBD1. From germline, CDR1 is LGHDT and CDR2 YNNKEL (reference sequence). The CDR3 spans 14 residues. Unmatched junction bases numbered 9, after V lost 4 bases and J lost 8 bases.

The chain uses TRBV10-1 and TRBJ2-2, with 13 bases lining up with TRBD2. The CDR3 length is 18 residues. With V trimmed by 3 bases and J by 7 bases, 11 bases remained unmatched. Germline V gives CDR1 WNHNN, CDR2 SYGVQD (reference sequence). CDR3 in amino acids: CASSDGTSGAPEGGELFF. CDR3 sequence (DNA): TGCGCCAGCAGTGACGGGACTAGCGGGGCTCCGGAAGGCGGGGAGCTGTTTTTT.

The chain joins TRBV5-6 to TRBJ2-1; 11 nucleotides align to TRBD2. This CDR3 is 17 amino acids long. V shed 1 base and J 3 bases; nucleotides not matched to a gene: 6. The V gene's germline CDR1 is SGHDT and CDR2 YYEEEE. Here the CDR3 DNA reads TGTGCCAGCAGCTTGTACCTAGCGGGGGGCCTCTACAATGAGCAGTTCTTC. Translating it yields CASSLYLAGGLYNEQFF. Based on the CDR3 plus reference TRBV5-6 and TRBJ2-1, the full variable domain is DAGVTQSPTHLIKTRGQQVTLRCSPKSGHDTVSWYQQALGQGPQFIFQYYEEEERQRGNFPDRFSGHQFPNYSSELNVNALLLGDSALYLCASSLYLAGGLYNEQFFGPGTRLTVL.

This clone appeared a few times. This sequence joins TRBV7-2 and TRBJ1-6; D not certain. CDR3 length: 14 residues. Trimming took 7 bases from V and 2 from J, leaving 9 bases between them. Germline loops: CDR1 SGHTA, CDR2 FQGNSA. The CDR3 reads CASKIGPYNSPLHF. The CDR3 DNA reads as TGTGCCAGCAAGATCGGCCCCTATAATTCACCCCTCCACTTT.

The V gene is TRBV15, the J gene TRBJ2-2; possible D gene TRBD1, 5 bases. Trimming pared 6 bases from V and 2 bases from J, leaving 13 bases between. Germline V CDR1 and CDR2: LNHNV, YYDKDF (reference sequence). CDR3 size: 15 residues. The CDR3 here is CATRGVDSNTGELFF. In nucleotides, the CDR3 is TGTGCCACCAGAGGGGTAGACTCCAACACCGGGGAGCTGTTTTTT.

V gene TRBV5-1 combines with J gene TRBJ1-2; D remains ambiguous. This CDR3 has 11 amino acids. Trimming pared 4 bases from V and 3 bases from J, leaving 4 bases between. The V gene's germline CDR1 is SGHRS and CDR2 YFSETQ. The CDR3 protein is CASSHDYGYTF. The CDR3 DNA reads TGCGCCAGCAGCCACGACTATGGCTACACCTTC.

V is TRBV4-3 and J is TRBJ2-3; D is ambiguous. V lost 0 bases and J 7 bases, leaving 8 bases between the germline ends. The CDR3 contains 13 residues. Germline lookup yields CDR1 LGHNA and CDR2 YSLEER. The CDR3: CASSQDYQNTQYF. CDR3 DNA: TGCGCCAGCAGCCAAGATTACCAGAATACGCAGTATTTT.

This clone has more than one count but fewer than ten. CDR3 in amino acids: CASSSTRRASNYGYTF. The CDR3, as DNA: TGTGCCAGCAGCTCCACACGGCGAGCTTCTAACTATGGCTACACCTTC. The chain joins TRBV7-9 to TRBJ1-2; D ambiguous. Trimming shortened V by 4 bases and J by 0 bases, and 15 bases separated the two germline ends. Germline V lookup: CDR1 SEHNR, CDR2 FQNEAQ (reference sequence). The CDR3 has 16 amino acids.

The rearrangement joins TRBV27 to TRBJ2-1, with D possibly being TRBD1 (6 bases). Germline CDR1 MNHEY, CDR2 SMNVEV (reference sequence). This CDR3 region has 13 residues. Trimming stripped 4 bases from V and 6 bases from J, with 10 bases between. The CDR3 spells CASSSDRTNEQFF. CDR3 DNA: TGTGCCAGCAGTTCCGACAGGACCAATGAGCAGTTCTTC.